A single TCR beta chain is shown here with its context. These data belong to a study of CD8 T cells in Susac syndrome. Reverse transcription used about 0.45 to 1 ug RNA and random hexamers. TCRdb re-called the immunoSEQ multiplex PCR reads through MiXCR, storing one row per CDR3 protein. This table has 180,000 or so distinct CDR3 sequences, over 85% appearing once. CDR1 and CDR2 (germline): MDHEN, SYDVKM. The CDR3 has 13 residues. The V segment lost 5 bases and the J segment 14 bases; nucleotides outside the gene matches: 9. The sequence was collected from a human donor in good health. Sequencing was done on a sample of CD4+ T cells from PBMCs. This rearrangement joins TRBV28 to TRBJ2-3; 11 bases map to TRBD2. DNA for the CDR3: TGTGCCAGCAGTCCTACCTCTAGCGGGGGGCGGTATTTT. Protein: CASSPTSSGGRYF.